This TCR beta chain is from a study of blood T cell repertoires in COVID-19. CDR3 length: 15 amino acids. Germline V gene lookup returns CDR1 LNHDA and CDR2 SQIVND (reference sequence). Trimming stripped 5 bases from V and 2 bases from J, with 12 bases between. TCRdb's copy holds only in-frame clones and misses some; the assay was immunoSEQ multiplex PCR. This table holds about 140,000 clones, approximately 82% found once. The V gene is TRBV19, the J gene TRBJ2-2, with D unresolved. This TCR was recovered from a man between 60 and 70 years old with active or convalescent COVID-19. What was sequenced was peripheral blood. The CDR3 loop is CASSFRRLNTGELFF. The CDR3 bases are TGTGCCAGTAGTTTTCGGCGGCTCAACACCGGGGAGCTGTTTTTT. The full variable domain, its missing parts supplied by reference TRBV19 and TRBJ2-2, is DGGITQSPKYLFRKEGQNVTLSCEQNLNHDAMYWYRQDPGQGLRLIYYSQIVNDFQKGDIAEGYSVSREKKESFPLTVTSAQKNPTAFYLCASSFRRLNTGELFFGEGSRLTVL.